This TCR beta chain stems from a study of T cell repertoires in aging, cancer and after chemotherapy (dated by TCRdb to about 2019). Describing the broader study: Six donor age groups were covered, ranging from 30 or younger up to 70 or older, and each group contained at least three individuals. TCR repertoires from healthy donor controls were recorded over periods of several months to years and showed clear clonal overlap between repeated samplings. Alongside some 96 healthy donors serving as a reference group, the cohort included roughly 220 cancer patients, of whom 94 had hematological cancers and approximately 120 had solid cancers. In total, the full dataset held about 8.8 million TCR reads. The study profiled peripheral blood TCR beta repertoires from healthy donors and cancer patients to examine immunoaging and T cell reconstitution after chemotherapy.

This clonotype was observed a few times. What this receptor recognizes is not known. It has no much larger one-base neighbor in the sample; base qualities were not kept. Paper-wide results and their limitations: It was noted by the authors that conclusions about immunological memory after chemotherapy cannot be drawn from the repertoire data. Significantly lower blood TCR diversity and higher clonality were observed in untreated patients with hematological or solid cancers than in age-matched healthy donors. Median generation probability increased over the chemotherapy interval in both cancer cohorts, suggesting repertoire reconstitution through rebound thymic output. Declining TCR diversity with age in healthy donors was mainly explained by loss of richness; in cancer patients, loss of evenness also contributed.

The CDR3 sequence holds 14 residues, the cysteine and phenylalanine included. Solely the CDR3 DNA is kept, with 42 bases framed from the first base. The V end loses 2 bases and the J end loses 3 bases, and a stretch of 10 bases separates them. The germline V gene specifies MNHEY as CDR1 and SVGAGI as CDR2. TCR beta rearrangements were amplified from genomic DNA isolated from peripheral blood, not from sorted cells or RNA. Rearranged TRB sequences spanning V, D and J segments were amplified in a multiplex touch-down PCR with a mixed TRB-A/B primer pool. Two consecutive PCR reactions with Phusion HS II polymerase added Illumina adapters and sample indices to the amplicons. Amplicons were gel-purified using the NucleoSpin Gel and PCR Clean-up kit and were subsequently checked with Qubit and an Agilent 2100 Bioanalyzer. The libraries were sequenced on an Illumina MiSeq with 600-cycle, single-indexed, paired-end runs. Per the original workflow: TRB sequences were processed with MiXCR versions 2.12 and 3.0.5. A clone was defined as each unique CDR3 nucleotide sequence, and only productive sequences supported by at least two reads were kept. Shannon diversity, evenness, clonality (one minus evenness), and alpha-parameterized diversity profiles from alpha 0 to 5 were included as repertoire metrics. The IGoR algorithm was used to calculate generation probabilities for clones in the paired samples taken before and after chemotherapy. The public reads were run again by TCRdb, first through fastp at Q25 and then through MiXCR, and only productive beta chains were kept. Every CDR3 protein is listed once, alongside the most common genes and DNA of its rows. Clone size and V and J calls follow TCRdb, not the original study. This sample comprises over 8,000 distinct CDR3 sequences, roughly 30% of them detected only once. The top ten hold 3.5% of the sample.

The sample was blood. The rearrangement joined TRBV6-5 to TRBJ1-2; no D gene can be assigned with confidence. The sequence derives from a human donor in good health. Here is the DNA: TGTGCCAGCAGTTACCGGACCCCGGACTATGGCTACACCTTC. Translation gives CASSYRTPDYGYTF.